The clone carrying this T cell receptor (beta chain) was seen ten or more times. Its specificity is not known. Three rounds of nested PCR, following a modified ARM-PCR protocol, produced the TCRbeta library. TCRdb itself ran the multiplex PCR reads through MiXCR, one entry per CDR3 protein. The table includes about 110,000 distinct CDR3 sequences, 62% detected once. The entry originates in a study of tumor and adjacent non-tumor tissue in lung cancer. In the study overall: The patients, some ten men and 4 or 5 women, were about 31 to 76 with stage I to III disease.

General study points: Compared with tumor, normal lung showed significantly lower TCR diversity. Higher tumor TCR diversity was associated with shorter survival.

RNA was extracted from bulk tissue without any cell sorting. This non-tumor lung sample came from over 3 cm beyond the tumor edge. J lost 4 bases, V lost 7 bases, and 10 bases had no gene match. Germline CDR1 and CDR2: SGHAT and FQNNGV. This CDR3 region has 15 residues. The sample was distant non-tumor lung tissue. This chain links TRBV11-2 with TRBJ2-7; 10 bases are a match to TRBD1. This receptor was obtained from a man aged 60 to 69 with non-small cell lung cancer. CDR3: CASTPRQGARYEQYF. CDR3 coding DNA: TGTGCCAGCACCCCTCGACAGGGGGCGCGGTACGAGCAGTACTTC.